Listed below are T cell receptor beta chains from one sample, sequenced in a study of blood T cell repertoires in COVID-19. Libraries were prepared by immunoSEQ multiplex PCR; TCRdb keeps only in-frame clonotypes and omits some of them. Found here are 200,000 to 250,000 clones, roughly 88% of them singletons; the top ten hold around 1.4%. Sample: peripheral blood. Every receptor here comes from a man aged 18 to 29 with active or convalescent COVID-19. Both conserved end residues are part of each CDR3. The D gene is left open where the match is weak. Clone size is given for some rows only: seen once, a few or many times, or a class if the clone is expanded.

abundance	d_gene	j_gene	v_gene	CDR3nt	CDR3aa
NA	TRBD2	TRBJ2-7	TRBV3-1/TRBV3-2	TGTGCCAGCAGCCAAGATCTTCTTTTCGGGGGGAATCCCTACGAGCAGTACTTC	CASSQDLLFGGNPYEQYF
NA	NA	TRBJ1-4	TRBV28	TGTGCCAGCATCCCGACGGGGGGGGGTAATGAAAAACTGTTTTTT	CASIPTGGGNEKLFF
NA	NA	TRBJ2-7	TRBV28	TGTGCCAGCTATTCGCCCACTCGGAGCTCCTACGAGCAGTACTTC	CASYSPTRSSYEQYF
once	TRBD1	TRBJ1-1	TRBV28	TGTGCCAGCAGGGACAGGATAGCTTTCTTT	CASRDRIAFF
NA	NA	TRBJ1-5	TRBV28	TGTGCCAGCAGCTCCGAGGGGGGGAGGAATCAGCCCCAGCATTTT	CASSSEGGRNQPQHF
NA	TRBD2	TRBJ2-3	TRBV10-1	TGCGCCAGCAGTGCGGGACTAGCGGACACAGATACGCAGTATTTT	CASSAGLADTDTQYF
NA	TRBD2	TRBJ2-7	TRBV12-3/TRBV12-4	TGTGCCAGCAGCAGCGGGGGAACCTACGAGCAGTACTTC	CASSSGGTYEQYF
NA	NA	TRBJ1-3	TRBV3-1/TRBV3-2	TGTGCCAGCAGCCAAGGTACTGGAAACACCATATATTTT	CASSQGTGNTIYF
NA	NA	TRBJ1-1	TRBV19	TGTGCCAGTAGTTTCGGACGGAGGGACACTGAAGCTTTCTTT	CASSFGRRDTEAFF
NA	TRBD1	TRBJ2-7	TRBV5-1	TGCGCCAGCAGCAGGGACAGTAACCCCCCCTACGAGCAGTACTTC	CASSRDSNPPYEQYF
NA	NA	TRBJ2-3	TRBV10-3	TGTGCCATCAACCGGGCAGCGGGCGAAGATACGCAGTATTTT	CAINRAAGEDTQYF
NA	NA	TRBJ1-6	TRBV2	TGTGCCAGCAGTGAACACGCGCCCTATAATTCACCCCTCCACTTT	CASSEHAPYNSPLHF
NA	TRBD2	TRBJ2-3	TRBV19	TGTGCCAGTAGTATCGGTTCCCCGGCTAGCGGGAGGGCCTGGTCGACTAGCACAGATACGCAGTATTTT	CASSIGSPASGRAWSTSTDTQYF
NA	TRBD1	TRBJ1-5	TRBV5-6	TGTGCCAGCAGCAAGGGACAGTACAATCAGCCCCAGCATTTT	CASSKGQYNQPQHF
NA	TRBD2	TRBJ2-1	TRBV28	TGTGCCAGCTCCCGAGGGACTAGCGGGAGGGCCGGCTACAATGAGCAGTTCTTC	CASSRGTSGRAGYNEQFF
NA	TRBD2	TRBJ2-3	TRBV6-4	TGTGCCAGCAGTCCGACTAGCGGGAACACAGATACGCAGTATTTT	CASSPTSGNTDTQYF
once	TRBD2	TRBJ2-1	TRBV19	TGTGCCAGTAGTATCCAACCGTCAGGTAGCGGGAGTGCCTATGAGCAGTTCTTC	CASSIQPSGSGSAYEQFF
NA	NA	TRBJ1-1	TRBV28	TGTGCCAGCAGCCCCCACGGACAGCTTGAAGCTTTCTTT	CASSPHGQLEAFF
NA	NA	TRBJ2-7	TRBV7-3	TGTGCCAGCAGTCCCCATGGAGGGTACGAGCAGTACTTC	CASSPHGGYEQYF
NA	NA	TRBJ1-2	TRBV6-2/TRBV6-3	TGTGCCAGCAGTTACTCCGGGGGACCTAACTATGGCTACACCTTC	CASSYSGGPNYGYTF
NA	NA	TRBJ2-4	TRBV9	TGTGCCAGCAGCGTTGAAGCTTTAGCCAAAAACATTCAGTACTTC	CASSVEALAKNIQYF
NA	NA	TRBJ2-3	TRBV3-1/TRBV3-2	TGTGCCAGCAGCCATTTATCGGGATTTGATACGCAGTATTTT	CASSHLSGFDTQYF
once	TRBD2	TRBJ2-3	TRBV28	TGTGCCAGCCATACCGCGCTGCTAGCGGGAGGGCCGGAAGATACGCAGTATTTT	CASHTALLAGGPEDTQYF
NA	NA	TRBJ1-1	TRBV19	TGTGCCAGTATCCAAGGGGGGGCGCGGCCTGAAGCTTTCTTT	CASIQGGARPEAFF
NA	TRBD2	TRBJ2-3	TRBV10-1	TGCGCCAGCAGTGCAGCTAGCGGGGGGACCACAGATACGCAGTATTTT	CASSAASGGTTDTQYF
few	NA	TRBJ1-5	TRBV2	TGTGCCAGCAGTGAGGCCGGGCGGGCCCAGCATTTT	CASSEAGRAQHF
NA	TRBD1	TRBJ1-2	TRBV6-5	TGTGCCAGCAGTCGTGGACAGGTGGCTTACGGCTACACCTTC	CASSRGQVAYGYTF
few	TRBD1	TRBJ2-3	TRBV30	TGTGCCTGGAGTGTACGAACAGGGGTTGTAGATACGCAGTATTTT	CAWSVRTGVVDTQYF
NA	TRBD1	TRBJ1-5	TRBV6-5	TGTGCCAGCGAACAGGGGGCATCTAATCAGCCCCAGCATTTT	CASEQGASNQPQHF
NA	NA	TRBJ2-7	TRBV30	TGTGCCTGGAGTGTACCCCCAGGGGGGAGCTCCTACGAGCAGTACTTC	CAWSVPPGGSSYEQYF
NA	NA	TRBJ1-4	TRBV4-3	TGCGCCAGCAGCCAAGTCCATCTTAGCGAAAAACTGTTTTTT	CASSQVHLSEKLFF
NA	TRBD2	TRBJ2-2	TRBV20-1	TGCAGTGCTCGTGTTAGCGGGAAGGGAACCGGGGAGCTGTTTTTT	CSARVSGKGTGELFF
NA	NA	TRBJ1-1	TRBV5-1	TGCGCCAGCAGGGAGGGCGGACAAATGAACACTGAAGCTTTCTTT	CASREGGQMNTEAFF
NA	NA	TRBJ2-4	TRBV5-1	TGCGCCAGCAGAGAGGAGGGTCGGGACATTCAGTACTTC	CASREEGRDIQYF
NA	NA	TRBJ1-1	TRBV29-1	TGCAGCGTCCAGGCGGGGTGGAGGGCTGAAGCTTTCTTT	CSVQAGWRAEAFF
NA	TRBD2	TRBJ2-1	TRBV19	TGTGCCAGTAGTATAGTCGCAGGACTAGCGAATGAGCAGTTCTTC	CASSIVAGLANEQFF
NA	NA	TRBJ1-6	TRBV4-2	TGTGCCAGCAGCCAAGGGGGCCGAGAGAATTCACCCCTCCACTTT	CASSQGGRENSPLHF
NA	NA	TRBJ1-2	TRBV27	TGTGCCAGCAGTTTCCGGGCTAACTATGGCTACACCTTC	CASSFRANYGYTF
NA	NA	TRBJ2-2	TRBV18	TGTGCCAGCTCACCACAACGGGACACCGGGGAGCTGTTTTTT	CASSPQRDTGELFF
NA	NA	TRBJ2-7	TRBV18	TGTGCCAGCTCACCCGGACAAGATCCCTACGAGCAGTACTTC	CASSPGQDPYEQYF
NA	NA	TRBJ2-1	TRBV19	TGTGCCAGTCAGTCCGGGAGCTCCTACAATGAGCAGTTCTTC	CASQSGSSYNEQFF
NA	NA	TRBJ1-3	TRBV6-5	TGTGCCAGCAGTCGTGATCAGGGGTCCGGAAACACCATATATTTT	CASSRDQGSGNTIYF
NA	NA	TRBJ1-1	TRBV12-3/TRBV12-4	TGTGCCAGCAGTAGACAGTTGAACACTGAAGCTTTCTTT	CASSRQLNTEAFF
NA	TRBD1	TRBJ2-6	TRBV18	TGTGCCAGCTCAAACAGGCGGGGACAGGGGGCCTCTGGGGCCAACGTCCTGACTTTC	CASSNRRGQGASGANVLTF
few	TRBD2	TRBJ2-7	TRBV4-1	TGCGCCAGCAGCCAAGCGACTAGCGGGAAGGGCGAGCAGTACTTC	CASSQATSGKGEQYF
NA	NA	TRBJ2-5	TRBV15	TGTGCCACCAGCAGAGAAGTTAGACTTGGGGAGACCCAGTACTTC	CATSREVRLGETQYF
few	NA	TRBJ2-1	TRBV20-1	TGCAGTGCTAGAGATCAGATTGAGCAGTTCTTC	CSARDQIEQFF
NA	NA	TRBJ2-1	TRBV7-9	TGTGCCAGCAGCCGACCGGCAGGGAACTACAATGAGCAGTTCTTC	CASSRPAGNYNEQFF
NA	TRBD1	TRBJ1-2	TRBV4-1	TGCGCCAGCAGCCAAGATGGGACAGGGAGGTTTCTTATCTATGGCTACACCTTC	CASSQDGTGRFLIYGYTF